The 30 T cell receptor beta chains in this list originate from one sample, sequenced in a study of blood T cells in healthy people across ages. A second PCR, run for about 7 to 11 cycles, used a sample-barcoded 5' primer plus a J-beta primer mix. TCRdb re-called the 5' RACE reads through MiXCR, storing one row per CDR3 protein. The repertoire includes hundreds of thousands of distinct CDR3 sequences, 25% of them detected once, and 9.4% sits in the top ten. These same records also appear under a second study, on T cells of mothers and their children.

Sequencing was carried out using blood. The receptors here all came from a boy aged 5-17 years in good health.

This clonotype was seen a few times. CDR3 in amino acids: CSVTGTENQETQYF. The CDR3 DNA reads as TGCAGCGTAACCGGGACGGAAAACCAAGAGACCCAGTACTTC. The rearrangement uses TRBV29-1 and TRBJ2-5; D possibly matches TRBD1 or TRBD2 (5 bases each). This CDR3 is 14 amino acids long. V lost 6 bases and J lost 0, with 14 bases in between. The germline V gene has CDR1 SQVTM and CDR2 ANQGSEA.

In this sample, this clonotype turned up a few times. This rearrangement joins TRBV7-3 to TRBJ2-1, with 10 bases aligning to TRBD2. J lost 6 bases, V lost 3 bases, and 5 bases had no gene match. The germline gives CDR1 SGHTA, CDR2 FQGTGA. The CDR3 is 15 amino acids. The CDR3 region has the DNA TGTGCCAGCAGCTTCAGCGGGGGGGCTTCCAATGAGCAGTTCTTC. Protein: CASSFSGGASNEQFF.

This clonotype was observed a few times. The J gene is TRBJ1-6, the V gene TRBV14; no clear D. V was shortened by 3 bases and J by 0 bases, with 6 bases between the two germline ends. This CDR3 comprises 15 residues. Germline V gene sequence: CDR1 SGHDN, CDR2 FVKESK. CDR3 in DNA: TGTGCCAGCAGCCACTTGGACTCCTATAATTCACCCCTCCACTTT. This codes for CASSHLDSYNSPLHF.

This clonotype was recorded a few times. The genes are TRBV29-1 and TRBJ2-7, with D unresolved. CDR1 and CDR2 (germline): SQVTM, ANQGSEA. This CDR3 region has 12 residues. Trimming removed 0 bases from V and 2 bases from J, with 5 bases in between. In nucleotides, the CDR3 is TGCAGCGTTGAAGACTCTGCCTACGAGCAGTACTTC. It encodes CSVEDSAYEQYF.

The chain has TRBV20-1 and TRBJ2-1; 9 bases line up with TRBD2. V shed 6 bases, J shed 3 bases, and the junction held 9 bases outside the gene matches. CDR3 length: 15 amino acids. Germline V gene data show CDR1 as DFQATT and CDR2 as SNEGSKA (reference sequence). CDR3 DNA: TGCAGTGCCCCGAGACTAGCGGCGGGCTACAATGAGCAGTTCTTC. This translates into CSAPRLAAGYNEQFF.

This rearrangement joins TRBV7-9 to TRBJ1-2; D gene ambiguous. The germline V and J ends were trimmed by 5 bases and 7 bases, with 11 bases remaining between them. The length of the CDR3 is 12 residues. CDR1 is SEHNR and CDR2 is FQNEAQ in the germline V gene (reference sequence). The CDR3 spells CASSPTSGGYTF. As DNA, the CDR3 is TGTGCCAGCAGCCCCACCTCTGGTGGCTACACCTTC.

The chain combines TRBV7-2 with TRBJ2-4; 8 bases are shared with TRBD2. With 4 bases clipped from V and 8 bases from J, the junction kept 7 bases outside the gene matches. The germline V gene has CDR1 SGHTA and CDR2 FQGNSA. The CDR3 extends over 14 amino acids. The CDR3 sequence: CASSYGLARDIQYF. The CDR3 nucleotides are TGTGCCAGCAGCTACGGACTAGCTCGGGACATTCAGTACTTC. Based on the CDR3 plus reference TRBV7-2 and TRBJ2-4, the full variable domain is GAGVSQSPSNKVTEKGKDVELRCDPISGHTALYWYRQSLGQGLEFLIYFQGNSAPDKSGLPSDRFSAERTGGSVSTLTIQRTQQEDSAVYLCASSYGLARDIQYFGAGTRLSVL.

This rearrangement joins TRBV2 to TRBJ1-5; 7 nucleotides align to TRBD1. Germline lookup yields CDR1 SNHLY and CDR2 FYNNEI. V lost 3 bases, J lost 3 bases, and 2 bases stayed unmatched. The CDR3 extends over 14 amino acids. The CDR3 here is CASSETGLNQPQHF. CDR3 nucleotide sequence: TGTGCCAGCAGTGAGACAGGGCTCAATCAGCCCCAGCATTTT.

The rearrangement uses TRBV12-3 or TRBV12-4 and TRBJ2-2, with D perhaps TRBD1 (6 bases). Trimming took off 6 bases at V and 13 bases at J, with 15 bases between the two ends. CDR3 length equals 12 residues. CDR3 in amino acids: CASSPTGLGLFF. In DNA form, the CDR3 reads TGTGCCAGCAGCCCGACAGGCTTGGGGCTGTTTTTT.

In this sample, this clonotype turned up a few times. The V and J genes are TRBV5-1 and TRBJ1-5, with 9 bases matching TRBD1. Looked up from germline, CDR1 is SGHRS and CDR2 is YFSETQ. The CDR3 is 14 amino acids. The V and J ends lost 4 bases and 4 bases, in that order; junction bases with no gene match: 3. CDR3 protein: CASSTGQGNQPQHF. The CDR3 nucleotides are TGCGCCAGCAGCACCGGACAGGGGAATCAGCCCCAGCATTTT. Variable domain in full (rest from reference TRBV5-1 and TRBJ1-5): KAGVTQTPRYLIKTRGQQVTLSCSPISGHRSVSWYQQTPGQGLQFLFEYFSETQRNKGNFPGRFSGRQFSNSRSEMNVSTLELGDSALYLCASSTGQGNQPQHFGDGTRLSIL.

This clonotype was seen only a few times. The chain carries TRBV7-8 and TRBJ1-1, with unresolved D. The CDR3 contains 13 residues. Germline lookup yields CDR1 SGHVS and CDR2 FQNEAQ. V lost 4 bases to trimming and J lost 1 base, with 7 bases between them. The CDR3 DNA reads TGTGCCAGCAGCTCGCAGCGGAACACTGAAGCTTTCTTT. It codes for CASSSQRNTEAFF.

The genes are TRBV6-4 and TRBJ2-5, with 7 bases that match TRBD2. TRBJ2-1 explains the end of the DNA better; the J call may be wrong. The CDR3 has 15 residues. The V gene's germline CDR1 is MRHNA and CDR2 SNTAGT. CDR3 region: CASSDGAGEHNEQFF. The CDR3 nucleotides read TGTGCCAGCAGTGACGGTGCGGGGGAGCACAATGAGCAGTTCTTC.

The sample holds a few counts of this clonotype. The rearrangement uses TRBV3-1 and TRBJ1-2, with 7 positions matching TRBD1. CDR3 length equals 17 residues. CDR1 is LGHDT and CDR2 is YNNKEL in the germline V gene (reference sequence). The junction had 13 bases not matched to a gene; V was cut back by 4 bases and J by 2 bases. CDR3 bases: TGTGCCAGCAGCCGAATCCAAGGGGGGACAGCAAACTATGGCTACACCTTC. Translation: CASSRIQGGTANYGYTF. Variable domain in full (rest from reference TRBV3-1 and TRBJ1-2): DTAVSQTPKYLVTQMGNDKSIKCEQNLGHDTMYWYKQDSKKFLKIMFSYNNKELIINETVPNRFSPKSPDKAHLNLHINSLELGDSAVYFCASSRIQGGTANYGYTFGSGTRLTVV.

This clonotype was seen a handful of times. CDR3 coding DNA: TGCAAGACGGGAGACACAGATACGCAGTATTTT. It yields the protein CKTGDTDTQYF. This chain uses TRBV29-1 with TRBJ2-3; tentatively, D is TRBD2 (6 bases). The germline CDR1 and CDR2 sequences are SQVTM and ANQGSEA. The CDR3 covers 11 residues.

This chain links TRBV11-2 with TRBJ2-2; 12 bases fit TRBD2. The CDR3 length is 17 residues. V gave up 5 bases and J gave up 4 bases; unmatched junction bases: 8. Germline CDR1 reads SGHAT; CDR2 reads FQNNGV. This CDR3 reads CASSLRLAGEPTGELFF. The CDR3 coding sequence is TGTGCCAGCAGCCTCCGACTAGCGGGAGAGCCCACCGGGGAGCTGTTTTTT.

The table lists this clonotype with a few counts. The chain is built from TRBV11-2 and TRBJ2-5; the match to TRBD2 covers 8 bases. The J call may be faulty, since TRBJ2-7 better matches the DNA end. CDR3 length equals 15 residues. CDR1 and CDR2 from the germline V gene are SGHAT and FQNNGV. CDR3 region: CASSVGTRGGYEQYF. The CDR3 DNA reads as TGTGCCAGCAGCGTCGGGACTAGAGGGGGCTACGAGCAGTACTTC.

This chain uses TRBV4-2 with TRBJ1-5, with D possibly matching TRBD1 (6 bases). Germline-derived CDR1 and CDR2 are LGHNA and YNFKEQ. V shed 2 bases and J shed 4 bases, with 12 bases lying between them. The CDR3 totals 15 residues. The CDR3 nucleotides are TGTGCCAGCAGCCAATCTGGAGGGGGGAATCAGCCCCAGCATTTT. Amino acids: CASSQSGGGNQPQHF.

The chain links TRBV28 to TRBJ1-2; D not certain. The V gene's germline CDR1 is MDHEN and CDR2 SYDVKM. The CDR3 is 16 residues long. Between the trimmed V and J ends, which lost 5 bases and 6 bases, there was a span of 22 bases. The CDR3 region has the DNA TGTGCCAGCAGTATACTGTTCGAAACGACTTTAAATGGCTACACCTTC. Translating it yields CASSILFETTLNGYTF.

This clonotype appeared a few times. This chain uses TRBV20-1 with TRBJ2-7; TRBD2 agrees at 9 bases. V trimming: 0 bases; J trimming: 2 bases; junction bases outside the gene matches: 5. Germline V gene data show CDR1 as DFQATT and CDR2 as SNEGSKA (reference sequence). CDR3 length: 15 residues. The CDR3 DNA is TGCAGTGCTAGAGATGGGACTAGCACTGCCTACGAGCAGTACTTC. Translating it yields CSARDGTSTAYEQYF.

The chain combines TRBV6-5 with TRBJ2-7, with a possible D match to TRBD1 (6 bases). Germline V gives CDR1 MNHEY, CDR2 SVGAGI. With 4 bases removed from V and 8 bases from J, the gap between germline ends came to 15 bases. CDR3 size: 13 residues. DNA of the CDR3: TGTGCCAGCAGTTCGCTACAGGGTGCAAAGCAGTACTTC. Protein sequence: CASSSLQGAKQYF.

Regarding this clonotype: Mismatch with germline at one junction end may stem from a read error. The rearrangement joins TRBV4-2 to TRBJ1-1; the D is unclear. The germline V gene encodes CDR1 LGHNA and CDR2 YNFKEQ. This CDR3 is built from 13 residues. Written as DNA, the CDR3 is TGTACCAGCAGCCAAGATTCAAGGGTTGGAGCTTTCTTT. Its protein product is CTSSQDSRVGAFF.

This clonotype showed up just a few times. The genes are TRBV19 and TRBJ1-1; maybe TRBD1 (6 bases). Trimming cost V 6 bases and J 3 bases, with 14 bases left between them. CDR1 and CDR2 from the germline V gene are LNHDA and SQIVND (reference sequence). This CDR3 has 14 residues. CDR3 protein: CASRSQGGDTEAFF. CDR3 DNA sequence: TGTGCCAGTAGATCACAGGGAGGGGACACTGAAGCTTTCTTT.

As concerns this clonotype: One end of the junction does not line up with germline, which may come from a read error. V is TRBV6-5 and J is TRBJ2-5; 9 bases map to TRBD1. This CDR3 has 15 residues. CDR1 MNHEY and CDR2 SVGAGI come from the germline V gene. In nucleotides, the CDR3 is TGTGCCAGCAGTTACTCGACAGGGGGTATACCCGAGCAGCACTTC. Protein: CASSYSTGGIPEQHF.

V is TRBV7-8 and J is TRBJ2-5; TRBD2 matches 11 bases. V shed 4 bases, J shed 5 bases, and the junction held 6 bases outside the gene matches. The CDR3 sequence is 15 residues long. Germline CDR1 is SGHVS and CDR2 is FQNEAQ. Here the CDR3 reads CASSSPTSGDETQYF. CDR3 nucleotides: TGTGCCAGCAGCTCGCCGACTAGCGGGGACGAGACCCAGTACTTC. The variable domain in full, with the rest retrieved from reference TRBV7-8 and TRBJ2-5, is GAGVSQSPRYKVAKRGQDVALRCDPISGHVSLFWYQQALGQGPEFLTYFQNEAQLDKSGLPSDRFFAERPEGSVSTLKIQRTQQEDSAVYLCASSSPTSGDETQYFGPGTRLLVL.

CDR3 in DNA: TGTGCCAGCAGCCCAGAGCTGGGCGAGCAGTACTTC. It codes for CASSPELGEQYF. The V and J genes are TRBV4-2 and TRBJ2-7; the D is unclear. This CDR3 has 12 residues. V lost 4 bases and J lost 6, with 10 bases in between. Germline-derived CDR1 and CDR2 are LGHNA and YNFKEQ.

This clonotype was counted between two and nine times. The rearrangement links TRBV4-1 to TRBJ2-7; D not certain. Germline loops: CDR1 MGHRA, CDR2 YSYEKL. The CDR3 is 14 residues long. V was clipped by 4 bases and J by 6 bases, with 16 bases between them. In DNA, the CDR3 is TGCGCCAGCAGCCCACCATCAAGGCCGGGCGAGCAGTACTTC. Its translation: CASSPPSRPGEQYF.

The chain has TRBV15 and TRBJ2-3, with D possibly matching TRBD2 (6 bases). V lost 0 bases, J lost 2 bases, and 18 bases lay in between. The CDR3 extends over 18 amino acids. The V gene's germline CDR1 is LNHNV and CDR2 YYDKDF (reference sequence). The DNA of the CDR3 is TGTGCCACCAGCAGAGATGGGAGCGGGCGATCTCCCACAGATACGCAGTATTTT. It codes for CATSRDGSGRSPTDTQYF.

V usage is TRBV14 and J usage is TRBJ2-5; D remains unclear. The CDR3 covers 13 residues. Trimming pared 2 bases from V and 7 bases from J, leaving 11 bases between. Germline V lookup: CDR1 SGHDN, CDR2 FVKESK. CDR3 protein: CASSQPPEGTQYF. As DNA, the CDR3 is TGTGCCAGCAGCCAACCACCCGAAGGGACCCAGTACTTC.

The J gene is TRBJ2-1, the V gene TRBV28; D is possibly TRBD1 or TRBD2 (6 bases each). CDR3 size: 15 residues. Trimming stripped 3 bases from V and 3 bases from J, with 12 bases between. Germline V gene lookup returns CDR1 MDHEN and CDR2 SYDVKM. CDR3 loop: CASSLARGGYNEQFF. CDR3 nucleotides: TGTGCCAGCAGTTTGGCCAGGGGAGGCTACAATGAGCAGTTCTTC.

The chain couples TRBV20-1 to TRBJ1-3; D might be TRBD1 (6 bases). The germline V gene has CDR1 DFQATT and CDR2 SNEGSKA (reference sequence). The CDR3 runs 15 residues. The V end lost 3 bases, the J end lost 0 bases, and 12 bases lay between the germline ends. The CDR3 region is CSARRQAGSGNTIYF. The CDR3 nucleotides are TGCAGTGCTAGGAGACAGGCGGGCTCTGGAAACACCATATATTTT.